The 26 T cell receptor beta chains listed next were all sequenced from one sample in a study of identifying expanded T cells in peripheral blood. Using immunoSEQ multiplex PCR, the repertoire was profiled, and TCRdb retains in-frame clones only, with some absent. The repertoire holds tens of thousands of clones, with about 80% as singletons. Input material: blood. These TCRs come from a person aged 18-70 years in good health.

This clone was detected only a few times. The same CDR3 also results from other DNA sequences found in this sample. The chain recombines TRBV7-6 with TRBJ2-3; 7 bases fit TRBD1. V was pared by 6 bases and J by 1 base, with 4 bases of the junction left unmatched. CDR3 length: 14 amino acids. Per germline, CDR1 SGHVS and CDR2 FNYEAQ. This CDR3 reads CASSSGTGTDTQYF. In DNA, the CDR3 is TGTGCCAGCAGTTCCGGGACAGGCACAGATACGCAGTATTTT.

The chain joins TRBV7-9 to TRBJ1-2, with TRBD1 identical over 7 bases. J was trimmed by 6 bases and V by 5 bases; bases with no gene match: 6. This CDR3 is 13 amino acids long. Germline V gene data show CDR1 as SEHNR and CDR2 as FQNEAQ (reference sequence). For the CDR3, the DNA is TGTGCCAGCAGCCTTGGGGACAGCCATGGCTACACCTTC. Translation gives CASSLGDSHGYTF.

This chain uses TRBV6-5 with TRBJ2-3; D is possibly TRBD1 or TRBD2 (5 bases each). The CDR3 totals 13 residues. V lost 2 bases and J lost 4, with 7 bases in between. The germline V gene encodes CDR1 MNHEY and CDR2 SVGAGI. The CDR3 coding sequence is TGTGCCAGCAGTTACCTGGGGGCAGATACGCAGTATTTT. This gives the protein CASSYLGADTQYF.

The rearrangement joins TRBV7-2 to TRBJ1-2, with a tentative D call TRBD1 (6 bases). This CDR3 is built from 14 residues. Per the germline V gene, CDR1 is SGHTA and CDR2 is FQGNSA. The V and J ends lost 1 base and 4 bases respectively, with 10 bases between them. This CDR3 is CASSLVAGAYGYTF. The CDR3 DNA is TGTGCCAGCAGCTTAGTAGCAGGGGCCTATGGCTACACCTTC.

The chain combines TRBV6-1 with TRBJ1-6; 8 bases fit TRBD1. The CDR3 extends over 12 amino acids. Germline V gene data show CDR1 as MNHNS and CDR2 as SASEGT. V gave up 5 bases and J gave up 9 bases; unmatched junction bases: 0. The CDR3 spells CASSTGGSPLHF. The CDR3 nucleotides read TGTGCCAGCAGTACAGGGGGTTCACCCCTCCACTTT.

Comments on this clone: Compared with germline, one end of the junction differs, possibly owing to a read error. This chain connects TRBV15 to TRBJ2-5, with a weak D call TRBD2 (6 bases). The germline V gene encodes CDR1 LNHNV and CDR2 YYDKDF (reference sequence). The CDR3 runs 13 residues. The CDR3 here is CATSRDPRGERDF. CDR3 DNA sequence: TGTGCCACCAGCAGAGATCCGCGAGGGGAGCGGGACTTC.

The J gene is TRBJ2-7, the V gene TRBV30; D is perhaps TRBD2 (5 bases). V gave up 2 bases and J gave up 6 bases, with 8 bases separating them. From germline, CDR1 is GTSNPN and CDR2 SVGIG (reference sequence). The CDR3 is made up of 11 amino acids. The CDR3 protein is CAWSSLGEQYF. The CDR3 DNA sequence: TGTGCCTGGAGTTCACTAGGCGAGCAGTACTTC.

This chain connects TRBV19 to TRBJ2-2, with D perhaps being TRBD1 or TRBD2 (5 bases each). The CDR3 is 15 residues long. V shed 9 bases and J shed 2 bases, with 16 bases lying between them. Germline values: CDR1 LNHDA, CDR2 SQIVND (reference sequence). The CDR3 DNA is TGTGCCAGCCAAACGGGACGCCGAAACACCGGGGAGCTGTTTTTT. Protein sequence: CASQTGRRNTGELFF.

The CDR3 coding sequence is TGTGCCAGCAGTGAATTCAACAGGATCAAGGGCGAAAAACTGTTTTTT. Residues: CASSEFNRIKGEKLFF. The V gene is TRBV25-1, the J gene TRBJ1-4; a weak D match, TRBD1 (5 bases). CDR1 is MGHDK and CDR2 is SYGVNS in the germline V gene. The ends were cut back, 1 base at V and 8 bases at J, with 17 bases in the middle. This CDR3 spans 16 amino acids. The full variable domain, completed using reference TRBV25-1 and TRBJ1-4, is EADIYQTPRYLVIGTGKKITLECSQTMGHDKMYWYQQDPGMELHLIHYSYGVNSTEKGDLSSESTVSRIRTEHFPLTLESARPSHTSQYLCASSEFNRIKGEKLFFGSGTQLSVL.

V and J are TRBV7-6 and TRBJ2-7, with D maybe TRBD2 (5 bases). Germline values: CDR1 SGHVS, CDR2 FNYEAQ. Trimming pared 8 bases from V and 0 bases from J, leaving 14 bases between. This CDR3 has 14 residues. The CDR3 spells CASGLRVGSYEQYF. CDR3 in DNA: TGTGCCAGCGGTTTGCGGGTTGGCTCCTACGAGCAGTACTTC.

V usage is TRBV19 and J usage is TRBJ1-1, with D uncertain. The germline V and J ends were trimmed by 7 bases and 0 bases, with 9 bases remaining between them. Per the germline V gene, CDR1 is LNHDA and CDR2 is SQIVND (reference sequence). There are 13 residues in the CDR3. The CDR3 sequence is CASMENLNTEAFF. The CDR3, as DNA: TGTGCCAGTATGGAGAATCTGAACACTGAAGCTTTCTTT.

The rearrangement uses TRBV5-1 and TRBJ2-1; 7 nucleotides match TRBD1. Trimming took 4 bases from V and 8 from J; bases not matched to a gene: 30. This CDR3 spans 21 amino acids. The germline CDR1 and CDR2 sequences are SGHRS and YFSETQ. The CDR3 coding sequence is TGCGCCAGCAGCACCCATGACAGGGTCTTTATTAGCGAACTAAGGGGCCATGAGCAGTTCTTC. Its protein is CASSTHDRVFISELRGHEQFF.

The chain is built from TRBV6-1 and TRBJ1-3; D may be TRBD1 (5 bases). The CDR3 covers 19 residues. Germline V gene sequence: CDR1 MNHNS, CDR2 SASEGT. Trimming took 2 bases from V and 2 from J, leaving 22 bases between them. For the CDR3, the DNA is TGTGCCAGCAGTGAACGAGGTTGGGTGCGGGACCCACCTGGAAACACCATATATTTT. Its protein product is CASSERGWVRDPPGNTIYF.

This clone has only a few counts. This chain connects TRBV7-2 to TRBJ2-2; D is uncertain. The ends were cut back, 5 bases at V and 0 bases at J, with 10 bases in the middle. There are 15 residues in the CDR3. CDR1 SGHTA and CDR2 FQGNSA come from the germline V gene. CDR3 bases: TGTGCCAGCAGCAGGTCACGGGCGAACACCGGGGAGCTGTTTTTT. It is translated as CASSRSRANTGELFF.

V is TRBV4-3 and J is TRBJ2-1, with 9 bases fitting TRBD2. This CDR3 is 15 amino acids long. The trim removed 2 bases at V and 3 bases at J, leaving 2 bases unmatched. Germline CDR1 reads LGHNA; CDR2 reads YSLEER. The CDR3 loop reads CASSQSTSGYNEQFF. The DNA for the CDR3 is TGCGCCAGCAGCCAATCGACTAGCGGCTACAATGAGCAGTTCTTC.

The chain combines TRBV14 with TRBJ2-3, with 10 bases lining up with TRBD2. Germline CDR1 SGHDN, CDR2 FVKESK. The CDR3 sequence is 16 residues long. The junction had 3 bases not matched to a gene; V was cut back by 1 base and J by 2 bases. The CDR3 coding sequence is TGTGCCAGCAGCCAAGCCGGGACTAGCGCCACAGATACGCAGTATTTT. Protein sequence: CASSQAGTSATDTQYF.

V usage is TRBV7-9 and J usage is TRBJ2-1; the match to TRBD1 covers 7 bases. The CDR3 length is 14 residues. After removal of 6 bases from V and 3 bases from J, the junction contained 5 bases not matched to a gene. Germline-derived CDR1 and CDR2 are SEHNR and FQNEAQ (reference sequence). CDR3 nucleotide sequence: TGTGCCAGCAGAGTCCGGGACAGCTACAATGAGCAGTTCTTC. Its translation is CASRVRDSYNEQFF. Combining the CDR3 with reference TRBV7-9 and TRBJ2-1 gives the whole variable domain DTGVSQNPRHKITKRGQNVTFRCDPISEHNRLYWYRQTLGQGPEFLTYFQNEAQLEKSRLLSDRFSAERPKGSFSTLEIQRTEQGDSAMYLCASRVRDSYNEQFFGPGTRLTVL.

This clone came up once. The V gene is TRBV5-1, the J gene TRBJ2-7; possibly TRBD1 or TRBD2 for D (6 bases each). Trimming took 0 bases from V and 7 from J, leaving 17 bases between them. The CDR3 loop spans 15 amino acids. CDR1 is SGHRS, CDR2 YFSETQ, per germline. The CDR3 loop is CASSLGGGGKWEQYF. The DNA for the CDR3 is TGCGCCAGCAGCTTGGGAGGGGGAGGAAAATGGGAGCAGTACTTC.

This CDR3 reads CASSHRQSYNSPLHF. The DNA of the CDR3 is TGTGCCAGCAGCCACAGACAGTCGTATAATTCACCCCTCCACTTT. V is TRBV5-6 and J is TRBJ1-6; tentative D call: TRBD1 (5 bases). This CDR3 spans 15 amino acids. From germline, CDR1 is SGHDT and CDR2 YYEEEE. Trimming left V 4 bases short and J 4 bases short, with 12 bases between.

The chain combines TRBV5-5 with TRBJ1-1; 7 bases are a match to TRBD1. After removal of 3 bases from V and 2 bases from J, the junction contained 10 bases not matched to a gene. Germline-derived CDR1 and CDR2 are SGHKS and YYEKEE (reference sequence). This CDR3 is 16 amino acids long. The CDR3 region has the DNA TGTGCCAGCAGCTCCGCCGGGACAGACTTTAACACTGAAGCTTTCTTT. Its translation is CASSSAGTDFNTEAFF. Together with reference TRBV5-5 and TRBJ1-1, the CDR3 gives the full variable domain: DAGVTQSPTHLIKTRGQQVTLRCSPISGHKSVSWYQQVLGQGPQFIFQYYEKEERGRGNFPDRFSARQFPNYSSELNVNALLLGDSALYLCASSSAGTDFNTEAFFGQGTRLTVV.

The CDR3: CASSYVPGTSTDTQYF. CDR3 coding DNA: TGTGCCAGCAGTTATGTTCCCGGGACTAGCACAGATACGCAGTATTTT. The chain couples TRBV6-6 to TRBJ2-3; D is perhaps TRBD2 (6 bases). The V end was cut by 3 bases, the J end by 0 bases, with 13 bases between. Germline CDR1 reads MNHNY; CDR2 reads SVGAGI (reference sequence). The CDR3 runs to 16 residues.

CDR3 nucleotides: TGTGCCAGCAGCCTCGATTGGGGTGGCGCAACTAATGAAAAACTGTTTTTT. Protein product: CASSLDWGGATNEKLFF. The genes are TRBV7-2 and TRBJ1-4; D is uncertain. The V gene lost 5 bases and the J gene lost 0 bases, with 16 bases spanning the gap. Germline-derived CDR1 and CDR2 are SGHTA and FQGNSA. CDR3 length: 17 residues.

This chain links TRBV1 with TRBJ2-6; the table calls TRBD1, which could not be checked here. TRBV1 is shown as a pseudogene. The CDR3 sequence is 19 residues long. DNA of the CDR3: TGCACCAGCAGCCAAGATCCTCGGGACACAAACTCTGGGGCCAACGTCCTGACTTTC. Protein sequence: CTSSQDPRDTNSGANVLTF.

CDR3 sequence reads: CASSYSGYGYTF. CDR3 in DNA: TGTGCCAGCAGTTACTCGGGCTATGGCTACACCTTC. The chain has TRBV6-5 and TRBJ1-2; D is unresolved. The CDR3 is made up of 12 amino acids. CDR1 is MNHEY and CDR2 is SVGAGI in the germline V gene. V shed 0 bases and J shed 4 bases, with 3 bases lying between them.

On this clone itself: Other DNA sequences of this sample code for an identical CDR3. The chain is built from TRBV9 and TRBJ2-3; D remains ambiguous. Germline assignment: CDR1 SGDLS and CDR2 YYNGEE. V was trimmed by 0 bases and J by 2 bases, leaving 10 bases between them. This CDR3 has 15 amino acids. DNA for the CDR3: TGTGCCAGCAGCGTAGATACTGGGGTCACAGATACGCAGTATTTT. It codes for CASSVDTGVTDTQYF.

The V gene is TRBV5-1, the J gene TRBJ2-1, with D possibly matching TRBD1 (5 bases). V lost 5 bases, J lost 11 bases, and 20 bases lay in between. The CDR3 sequence is 14 residues long. Germline-derived CDR1 and CDR2 are SGHRS and YFSETQ. For the CDR3, the DNA is TGCGCCAGCAGACAAGCAATCAGGGCTAATAAGCAGTTCTTC. It is translated as CASRQAIRANKQFF.